The rows below give T cell receptor beta chains drawn from one sample of a study of blood T cell repertoires in COVID-19. Only in-frame clones appear in the TCRdb table, and some are missing; sequencing was by immunoSEQ multiplex PCR. The sample yields approximately 35,000 clones, 80% seen once. Sequencing was carried out using peripheral blood. The receptors come from a man older than 75 with acute or convalescent COVID-19. Both conserved end residues are part of each CDR3. A D gene is named only where the DNA matches it firmly. Only part of the rows carry a size: once, few, many, or a class if the clone is expanded.

TGTGCCAGCAGTTTCGCAGGGAGGCGTAATTCACCCCTCCACTTT,CASSFAGRRNSPLHF,few,-,TRBV28,TRBJ1-6
TGCGCCAGCAGCCCCCTCGACAGGACCAGAACTGGAAACACCATATATTTT,CASSPLDRTRTGNTIYF,few,-,TRBV5-1,TRBJ1-3
TGCGCCAGCAGCCAAGATAGGGTAGCGGGAGGGAACACAGATACGCAGTATTTT,CASSQDRVAGGNTDTQYF,-,TRBD2,TRBV4-1,TRBJ2-3
TGCGCCAGCAGCCAAACGCAAACAGGGGATTCGGGCACCGGGGAGCTGTTTTTT,CASSQTQTGDSGTGELFF,-,TRBD1,TRBV4-1,TRBJ2-2
TGTGCCAGCAGTTTATACGGCGGGGATAGCAATCAGCCCCAGCATTTT,CASSLYGGDSNQPQHF,-,-,TRBV27,TRBJ1-5
TGTGCCATCAGTGGGGACACCCCTAACTATGGCTACACCTTC,CAISGDTPNYGYTF,-,-,TRBV10-3,TRBJ1-2
TGTGCCTGGAGTTACAGGGGGAGTTGGGAGACCCAGTACTTC,CAWSYRGSWETQYF,-,TRBD1,TRBV30,TRBJ2-5
TGTGCCAGCCTAGCGGGGGGCGAGGCAGATACGCAGTATTTT,CASLAGGEADTQYF,once,TRBD2,TRBV28,TRBJ2-3
TGTGCCAGCAGACCCAGCGGGAGGTCGACCCAGTACTTC,CASRPSGRSTQYF,-,TRBD2,TRBV12-3/TRBV12-4,TRBJ2-5
TGTGCCAGCAGCTTTCTGCCTAGCGGGGGGCGCGGAGATACGCAGTATTTT,CASSFLPSGGRGDTQYF,few,TRBD2,TRBV7-3,TRBJ2-3
TGCGCCAGCAGCAAGGGACAGGGGGCGTTTAATGAAAAACTGTTTTTT,CASSKGQGAFNEKLFF,-,TRBD1,TRBV5-1,TRBJ1-4
TGTGCCTGGAGTTTGGGACTAGCGGGGAATACAGATACGCAGTATTTT,CAWSLGLAGNTDTQYF,-,TRBD2,TRBV30,TRBJ2-3
TGTGCCAGCAGTGAATCAGGGTGGGGGGATGAAAAACTGTTTTTT,CASSESGWGDEKLFF,-,-,TRBV6-1,TRBJ1-4
TGTGCCAGCAGCGTAGGCGGGTCCGAGGACGAGCAGTACTTC,CASSVGGSEDEQYF,-,-,TRBV9,TRBJ2-7
TGTGCCAGCAGCACCGGGACAGGGGGCGCCTACAATGAGCAGTTCTTC,CASSTGTGGAYNEQFF,many,TRBD1,TRBV7-9,TRBJ2-1
TGTGCCAGCAGCCCCCGGGGGGGATCAAGCACAGATACGCAGTATTTT,CASSPRGGSSTDTQYF,-,TRBD2,TRBV4-2,TRBJ2-3
TGTGCCAGCAGCGTCGGGACTAGCGGGAGGGCAAACGAGCAGTACTTC,CASSVGTSGRANEQYF,-,TRBD2,TRBV7-3,TRBJ2-7
TGCGCCAGCAGTGAGAGGGGGAAAGAGACCCAGTACTTC,CASSERGKETQYF,-,-,TRBV10-2,TRBJ2-5
TGTGCCAGCACCCAACCAGGGACCTACGAGCAGTACTTC,CASTQPGTYEQYF,once,-,TRBV6-5,TRBJ2-7
TGTGCCAGCAGTGAAGTGGGGGGAATCACTGAAGCTTTCTTT,CASSEVGGITEAFF,few,-,TRBV2,TRBJ1-1
TGTGCCAGCACCAAGACAGGGGGCAACTATGGCTACACCTTC,CASTKTGGNYGYTF,-,TRBD1,TRBV6-5,TRBJ1-2
TGTGCCAGCAGTTTAGCTGGAGCCCTCCACTTT,CASSLAGALHF,-,-,TRBV12-3/TRBV12-4,TRBJ1-6
TGTGCCACCAGTGATCGGACAGGGGCCCAAGAGACCCAGTACTTC,CATSDRTGAQETQYF,-,TRBD1,TRBV24-1,TRBJ2-5
TGTGCCAGTTCGACAGGGTATGAAGATACGCAGTATTTT,CASSTGYEDTQYF,-,TRBD1,TRBV5-4,TRBJ2-3
TGCAGCGTTGTAACACTAGCGGGTATAAACGCGAAAGAGACCCAGTACTTC,CSVVTLAGINAKETQYF,-,TRBD2,TRBV29-1,TRBJ2-5
TGTGCCAGCAGCTTACAGGGTACTTCAAAGGGGAATGAGCAGTTCTTC,CASSLQGTSKGNEQFF,once,-,TRBV7-2,TRBJ2-1
TGCGCCAGTAACCCCGACGGGTACAATGAGCAGTTCTTC,CASNPDGYNEQFF,-,-,TRBV5-1,TRBJ2-1
TGTGCCAGCAGCTACTCCGGGACTACCTACAATGAGCAGTTCTTC,CASSYSGTTYNEQFF,-,TRBD2,TRBV9,TRBJ2-1
TGTGCCAGTAGTATATCCCTGACAGGGGCAAAAAACATTCAGTACTTC,CASSISLTGAKNIQYF,large,TRBD1,TRBV19,TRBJ2-4
TGTGCCAGCAGCCGAGCCCAGGGATTCGGAGCTTTCTTT,CASSRAQGFGAFF,-,-,TRBV3-1/TRBV3-2,TRBJ1-1
TGTGCCAGCAGCGCAACCTTAGAGGCAGATACGCAGTATTTT,CASSATLEADTQYF,-,-,TRBV5-6,TRBJ2-3
TGTGCCAGCAGCTTCGGGACAGGAACCTACGAGCAGTACTTC,CASSFGTGTYEQYF,-,TRBD1,TRBV5-5,TRBJ2-7